The sequence of this TCR beta chain was determined in a study of metastatic and nonmetastatic thyroid tumors. At the level of the study: Across blood and tumor or nodule tissue, repertoires from malignant and benign thyroid patients were compared with one another.

The ends were cut back, 3 bases at V and 4 bases at J, with 4 bases in the middle. Germline CDR1 SGHVS, CDR2 FQNEAQ. The length of the CDR3 is 13 residues. TCRdb re-called the PCR reads with MiXCR. This table has under 30,000 clones, 23% appearing once. There were no patients who had received any treatment before thyroid surgery. This clone was recorded at least ten times. Its antigen is currently unknown. Study outcomes and limitations: Reportedly, malignant thyroid tumors had significantly higher TCR beta diversity than benign nodules, in blood and tumor.

Input material: blood. The chain couples TRBV7-8 to TRBJ2-6; D unclear. The sequence was obtained from a female donor with papillary thyroid cancer or a benign thyroid nodule (not recorded which). Some clones in this sample may be carry-over from other donors' samples. CDR3 bases: TGTGCCAGCAGCTTCGGGGGGGCCAACGTCCTGACTTTC. Its translation is CASSFGGANVLTF. Together with reference TRBV7-8 and TRBJ2-6, the CDR3 gives the full variable domain: GAGVSQSPRYKVAKRGQDVALRCDPISGHVSLFWYQQALGQGPEFLTYFQNEAQLDKSGLPSDRFFAERPEGSVSTLKIQRTQQEDSAVYLCASSFGGANVLTFGAGSRLTVL.